Listed below are T cell receptor beta chains from one sample, sequenced in a study of preoperative IRX-2 immunotherapy in early breast cancer. The assay was immunoSEQ multiplex PCR, and TCRdb's table has in-frame clones only and misses some. The table has roughly 35,000 clones, roughly 96% seen once. This material was collected from a patient treated with IRX-2 immunotherapy. The source is a human donor with breast cancer. CDR3s leave out the opening cysteine and the closing phenylalanine or tryptophan. A D gene is named only where the DNA matches it firmly.

V gene: TRBV5-1
J gene: TRBJ2-1
D gene: TRBD1
CDR3 length: 10
CDR3 protein: ASSLQGTEQF

V gene: TRBV7-3
J gene: TRBJ2-2
D gene: -
CDR3 length: 12
CDR3 protein: ASSLFDSSSELF

V gene: TRBV6-5
J gene: TRBJ1-2
D gene: TRBD1
CDR3 length: 11
CDR3 protein: ASRIQGGYGYT

V gene: TRBV7-2
J gene: TRBJ2-3
D gene: -
CDR3 length: 13
CDR3 protein: ASSLRLVSTDTQY

V gene: TRBV19
J gene: TRBJ2-7
D gene: TRBD1
CDR3 length: 12
CDR3 protein: ASSILTGAYEQY

V gene: TRBV27
J gene: TRBJ2-2
D gene: -
CDR3 length: 9
CDR3 protein: ASTLGGELF

V gene: TRBV27
J gene: TRBJ2-7
D gene: -
CDR3 length: 11
CDR3 protein: ASSLATSYEQY

V gene: TRBV6-5
J gene: TRBJ2-7
D gene: TRBD1
CDR3 length: 12
CDR3 protein: ASSYKDRGREQY

V gene: TRBV21-1
J gene: TRBJ2-3
D gene: -
CDR3 length: 13
CDR3 protein: ASSGEQGATDTQY

V gene: TRBV5-1
J gene: TRBJ1-4
D gene: -
CDR3 length: 12
CDR3 protein: ASSLGQLNEKLF

V gene: TRBV10-1
J gene: TRBJ1-1
D gene: TRBD1
CDR3 length: 13
CDR3 protein: ASSDQGTGNTEAF

V gene: TRBV5-6
J gene: TRBJ1-3
D gene: -
CDR3 length: 9
CDR3 protein: ASSFGGAIY

V gene: TRBV7-2
J gene: TRBJ1-5
D gene: -
CDR3 length: 12
CDR3 protein: ASSLEQTNQPQH

V gene: TRBV5-4
J gene: TRBJ1-3
D gene: -
CDR3 length: 12
CDR3 protein: ASSGDGFGNTIY

V gene: TRBV7-2
J gene: TRBJ2-7
D gene: -
CDR3 length: 12
CDR3 protein: ASSLSNYRYEQY

V gene: TRBV9
J gene: TRBJ1-1
D gene: -
CDR3 length: 12
CDR3 protein: ASSVVGTSTEAF

V gene: TRBV10-3
J gene: TRBJ1-2
D gene: -
CDR3 length: 13
CDR3 protein: AISVQGSASYGYT

V gene: TRBV9
J gene: TRBJ1-5
D gene: -
CDR3 length: 12
CDR3 protein: ASSVGQGNQPQH

V gene: TRBV4-3
J gene: TRBJ2-1
D gene: TRBD2
CDR3 length: 19
CDR3 protein: ASSQDSEASGRAVSYNEQF

V gene: TRBV5-8
J gene: TRBJ2-3
D gene: TRBD2
CDR3 length: 14
CDR3 protein: ASSPRSGRSGDTQY

V gene: TRBV12-5
J gene: TRBJ1-1
D gene: -
CDR3 length: 10
CDR3 protein: ASGLWNTEAF

V gene: TRBV28
J gene: TRBJ1-2
D gene: -
CDR3 length: 9
CDR3 protein: ASSFVYGYT

V gene: TRBV6-6
J gene: TRBJ1-1
D gene: -
CDR3 length: 13
CDR3 protein: ASRLLSESGTEAF

V gene: TRBV5-1
J gene: TRBJ1-3
D gene: TRBD1
CDR3 length: 13
CDR3 protein: ASSEQGTSGNTIY

V gene: TRBV19
J gene: TRBJ2-5
D gene: -
CDR3 length: 12
CDR3 protein: ASNTGTYKETQY

V gene: TRBV30
J gene: TRBJ2-3
D gene: -
CDR3 length: 13
CDR3 protein: ACASDYPSTDTQY

V gene: TRBV5-6
J gene: TRBJ2-2
D gene: -
CDR3 length: 12
CDR3 protein: ASSFPQGTGELF

V gene: TRBV5-1
J gene: TRBJ2-2
D gene: -
CDR3 length: 14
CDR3 protein: ASSFVYGSNTGELF

V gene: TRBV11-2
J gene: TRBJ1-5
D gene: TRBD1
CDR3 length: 14
CDR3 protein: ASSLGTGRLNQPQH

V gene: TRBV7-6
J gene: TRBJ2-5
D gene: TRBD1
CDR3 length: 13
CDR3 protein: ASSFGTGLQETQY

V gene: TRBV18
J gene: TRBJ2-7
D gene: TRBD1
CDR3 length: 13
CDR3 protein: ASSPRTGAGYEQY

V gene: TRBV11-1
J gene: TRBJ2-5
D gene: -
CDR3 length: 12
CDR3 protein: ASSLETYGETQY

V gene: TRBV19
J gene: TRBJ1-1
D gene: -
CDR3 length: 11
CDR3 protein: ATREGGRTEAF

V gene: TRBV4-1
J gene: TRBJ2-2
D gene: TRBD1
CDR3 length: 14
CDR3 protein: ASSLPGTGSTGELF

V gene: TRBV9
J gene: TRBJ2-7
D gene: TRBD2
CDR3 length: 12
CDR3 protein: ASSVGTSGYEQY

V gene: TRBV27
J gene: TRBJ1-5
D gene: -
CDR3 length: 14
CDR3 protein: ASSLSLSHSNQPQH

V gene: TRBV5-1
J gene: TRBJ2-7
D gene: -
CDR3 length: 13
CDR3 protein: ASSLDWSDLYEQY

V gene: TRBV19
J gene: TRBJ2-1
D gene: -
CDR3 length: 14
CDR3 protein: ASSIDTGTLYNEQF

V gene: TRBV19
J gene: TRBJ2-1
D gene: -
CDR3 length: 14
CDR3 protein: ASSTGLFSSYNEQF

V gene: TRBV19
J gene: TRBJ2-2
D gene: TRBD1
CDR3 length: 11
CDR3 protein: ASSIAGGGELF

V gene: TRBV21-1
J gene: TRBJ2-7
D gene: -
CDR3 length: 12
CDR3 protein: ASSPTRPPYEQY

V gene: TRBV27
J gene: TRBJ1-5
D gene: -
CDR3 length: 14
CDR3 protein: ASGLVGEMGNQPQH

V gene: TRBV7-2
J gene: TRBJ1-4
D gene: -
CDR3 length: 10
CDR3 protein: ASSLAREKLF

V gene: TRBV18
J gene: TRBJ2-7
D gene: TRBD2
CDR3 length: 14
CDR3 protein: ASSTGTSGKAYEQY

V gene: TRBV10-3
J gene: TRBJ2-7
D gene: TRBD2
CDR3 length: 12
CDR3 protein: AIGTSGSSYEQY

V gene: TRBV7-3
J gene: TRBJ2-1
D gene: TRBD1
CDR3 length: 12
CDR3 protein: ASSLGDRSNEQF

V gene: TRBV6-5
J gene: -
D gene: TRBD1
CDR3 length: 12
CDR3 protein: ASSPRQGAYEQY

V gene: TRBV18
J gene: TRBJ1-5
D gene: -
CDR3 length: 13
CDR3 protein: ASSPAGGGNQPQH

V gene: TRBV5-1
J gene: TRBJ2-1
D gene: -
CDR3 length: 10
CDR3 protein: ASSLALRVQF

V gene: TRBV6-1
J gene: TRBJ2-7
D gene: -
CDR3 length: 14
CDR3 protein: ASSESALVASYEQY

V gene: TRBV7-9
J gene: TRBJ2-5
D gene: TRBD2
CDR3 length: 14
CDR3 protein: ASSFTYTSGRETQY

V gene: TRBV14
J gene: TRBJ2-5
D gene: -
CDR3 length: 12
CDR3 protein: ASSPLRGWETQY

V gene: TRBV7-8
J gene: TRBJ2-7
D gene: -
CDR3 length: 10
CDR3 protein: ASSHTEYEQY

V gene: TRBV5-1
J gene: TRBJ1-5
D gene: -
CDR3 length: 12
CDR3 protein: ASSSGASNQPQH

V gene: TRBV28
J gene: TRBJ2-3
D gene: -
CDR3 length: 12
CDR3 protein: ASSRMDSTDTQY

V gene: TRBV4-2
J gene: TRBJ2-3
D gene: TRBD1
CDR3 length: 12
CDR3 protein: ASSPGTGLDTQY

V gene: TRBV7-3
J gene: TRBJ2-3
D gene: -
CDR3 length: 14
CDR3 protein: ASSLRPAPGTDTQY

V gene: TRBV15
J gene: TRBJ2-1
D gene: -
CDR3 length: 13
CDR3 protein: ATKRTLSPRNEQF

V gene: TRBV7-2
J gene: TRBJ2-2
D gene: -
CDR3 length: 16
CDR3 protein: ASSLVGGGSGNTGELF